Sequencing of this T cell receptor beta chain was carried out in a study of blood T cell repertoires in COVID-19. Study-wide context: T cells, B-cell-depleted T cells, or PBMCs supplied cDNA or gDNA.

This clone was detected only once. Original handling: Reference gene primer amplification gave nucleated cell count estimates. Only in-frame clones appear in the TCRdb table, and some are missing; sequencing was by immunoSEQ multiplex PCR. V and J calls plus clone size are reproduced from that table; the DNA served to infer D and trimming. The sample has roughly 95,000 clones; 70% to 85% are singletons. The TCR comes from a human donor in a cohort sampled during active COVID-19. Sample: peripheral blood.

Here the CDR3 reads CASSPPQALGTYGYTF. In DNA form, the CDR3 reads TGTGCCAGCAGCCCCCCCCAGGCGCTGGGCACCTATGGCTACACCTTC. V is TRBV28 and J is TRBJ1-2; D is unclear. Germline CDR1 is MDHEN and CDR2 is SYDVKM. The CDR3 has 16 residues. Trimming stripped 6 bases from V and 4 bases from J, with 21 bases between.